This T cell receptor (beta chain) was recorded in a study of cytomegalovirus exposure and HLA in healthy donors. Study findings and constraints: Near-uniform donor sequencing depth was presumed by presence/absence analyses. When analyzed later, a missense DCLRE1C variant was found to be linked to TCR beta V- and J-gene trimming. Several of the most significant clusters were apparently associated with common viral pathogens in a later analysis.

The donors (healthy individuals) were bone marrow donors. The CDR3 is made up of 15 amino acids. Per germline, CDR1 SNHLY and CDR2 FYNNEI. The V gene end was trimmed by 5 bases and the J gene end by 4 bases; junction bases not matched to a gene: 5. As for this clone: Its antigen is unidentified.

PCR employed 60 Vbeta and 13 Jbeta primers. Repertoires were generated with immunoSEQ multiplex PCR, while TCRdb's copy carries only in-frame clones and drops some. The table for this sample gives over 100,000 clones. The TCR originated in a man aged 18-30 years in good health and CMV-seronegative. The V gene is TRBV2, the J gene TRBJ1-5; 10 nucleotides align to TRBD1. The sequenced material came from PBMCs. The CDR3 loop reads CASSRTGGLNQPQHF. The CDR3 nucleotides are TGTGCCAGCAGTAGGACAGGGGGATTGAATCAGCCCCAGCATTTT. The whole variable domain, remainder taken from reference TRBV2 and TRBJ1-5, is EPEVTQTPSHQVTQMGQEVILRCVPISNHLYFYWYRQILGQKVEFLVSFYNNEISEKSEIFDDQFSVERPDGSNFTLKIRSTKLEDSAMYFCASSRTGGLNQPQHFGDGTRLSIL.